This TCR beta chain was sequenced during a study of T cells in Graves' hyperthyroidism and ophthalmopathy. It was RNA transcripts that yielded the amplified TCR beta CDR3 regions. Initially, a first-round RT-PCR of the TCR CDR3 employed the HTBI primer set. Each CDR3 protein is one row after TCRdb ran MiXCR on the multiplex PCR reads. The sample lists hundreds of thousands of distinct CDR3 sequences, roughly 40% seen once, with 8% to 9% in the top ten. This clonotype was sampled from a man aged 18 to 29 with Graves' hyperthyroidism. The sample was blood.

The CDR3 protein is CASSPAGQGPQHF. CDR3 coding DNA: TGTGCCAGCAGCCCCGCGGGACAGGGGCCCCAGCATTTT. The chain is built from TRBV7-8 and TRBJ1-5, with TRBD1 matching 9 bases. V lost 5 bases, J lost 9 bases, and 5 bases stayed unmatched. From germline, CDR1 is SGHVS and CDR2 FQNEAQ. CDR3 length: 13 residues.